A selection of T cell receptor beta chains follows, all from one sample in a study of OX40 agonist ivuxolimab in advanced cancers. Sequenced by immunoSEQ multiplex PCR; TCRdb stores in-frame clones only, minus some. The data show roughly 56,000 clones, 80% to 90% seen once. Source: CD4+ or CD8+ T cells sorted from blood, taken in a trial of the OX40 agonist ivuxolimab. Source of these receptors: an adult with an advanced solid tumor such as melanoma, head and neck, liver or kidney cancer. Both conserved end residues are part of each CDR3. A D gene is named only where the DNA matches it firmly. Clone size is shown for a subset of rows, as once, few, many or a class of expanded clone.

D gene: NA
clone size: NA
V gene: TRBV7-9
J gene: TRBJ2-3
CDR3 DNA: TGTGCCAGTGGAGGAATAAGGGACACCAGCACAGATACGCAGTATTTT
CDR3 protein: CASGGIRDTSTDTQYF

D gene: NA
clone size: NA
V gene: TRBV7-2
J gene: TRBJ2-7
CDR3 DNA: TGTGCCAGCAGCTTTCAGCTAGATTCCTACGAGCAGTACTTC
CDR3 protein: CASSFQLDSYEQYF

D gene: TRBD2
clone size: NA
V gene: TRBV7-9
J gene: TRBJ2-1
CDR3 DNA: TGTGCCAGCAGCACCGGACTAGCGGGGGGATACAATGAGCAGTTCTTC
CDR3 protein: CASSTGLAGGYNEQFF

D gene: NA
clone size: NA
V gene: TRBV18
J gene: TRBJ1-3
CDR3 DNA: TGTGCCAGCTCACCAGGGAAAGCCCTCTCTGGAAACACCATATATTTT
CDR3 protein: CASSPGKALSGNTIYF

D gene: NA
clone size: NA
V gene: TRBV18
J gene: TRBJ2-7
CDR3 DNA: TGTGCCAGCTCCCCAGACACAAACTACGAGCAGTACTTC
CDR3 protein: CASSPDTNYEQYF

D gene: NA
clone size: NA
V gene: TRBV5-4
J gene: TRBJ2-1
CDR3 DNA: TGTGCCAGCAGCGTGGACCCGAGCAATGAGCAGTTCTTC
CDR3 protein: CASSVDPSNEQFF

D gene: NA
clone size: once
V gene: TRBV18
J gene: TRBJ2-1
CDR3 DNA: TGTGCCAGCTCATTTCGGACCAACTACAATGAGCAGTTCTTC
CDR3 protein: CASSFRTNYNEQFF

D gene: TRBD1
clone size: NA
V gene: TRBV6-5
J gene: TRBJ2-7
CDR3 DNA: TGTGCCAGCAGTCCATACAGGGGCATGGGGTACGAGCAGTACTTC
CDR3 protein: CASSPYRGMGYEQYF

D gene: NA
clone size: NA
V gene: TRBV28
J gene: TRBJ2-7
CDR3 DNA: TGTGCCAGCAAACAGGGCCCCTACGAGCAGTACTTC
CDR3 protein: CASKQGPYEQYF

D gene: TRBD1
clone size: NA
V gene: TRBV28
J gene: TRBJ1-5
CDR3 DNA: TGTGCCAGCGACAGGGGGCGAGGGCAGCCCCAGCATTTT
CDR3 protein: CASDRGRGQPQHF

D gene: NA
clone size: NA
V gene: TRBV5-1
J gene: TRBJ2-7
CDR3 DNA: TGCGCCAGCAGCTTGGACAGGGCCTACGAGCAGTACTTC
CDR3 protein: CASSLDRAYEQYF

D gene: NA
clone size: NA
V gene: TRBV10-3
J gene: TRBJ2-2
CDR3 DNA: TGTGCCTCGACAGAGAACACCGGGGAGCTGTTTTTT
CDR3 protein: CASTENTGELFF

D gene: NA
clone size: NA
V gene: TRBV7-2
J gene: TRBJ2-1
CDR3 DNA: TGTGCCAGCAGCTTAGATCCCAAGATTGAGCAGTTCTTC
CDR3 protein: CASSLDPKIEQFF

D gene: TRBD2
clone size: NA
V gene: TRBV6-1
J gene: TRBJ2-1
CDR3 DNA: TGTGCCAGCAGGGTTACTAGCGGGTCAACATTCTTC
CDR3 protein: CASRVTSGSTFF

D gene: TRBD1
clone size: NA
V gene: TRBV5-1
J gene: TRBJ2-2
CDR3 DNA: TGCGCCAGCAGCCTGGGACAGGGGGTGGCCGGGGAGCTGTTTTTT
CDR3 protein: CASSLGQGVAGELFF

D gene: NA
clone size: NA
V gene: TRBV19
J gene: TRBJ2-7
CDR3 DNA: TGTGCCAGTAGTAGGCGGGACGAAACTTTGGAGCAGTACTTC
CDR3 protein: CASSRRDETLEQYF

D gene: NA
clone size: once
V gene: TRBV5-1
J gene: TRBJ1-1
CDR3 DNA: TGCGCCAGCAGCTTGGGGGCCGGTGTGAGGGCTGAAGCTTTCTTT
CDR3 protein: CASSLGAGVRAEAFF

D gene: NA
clone size: NA
V gene: TRBV7-9
J gene: TRBJ2-1
CDR3 DNA: TGTGCCAGCAGCCCTCGAGGGGGAGTCTACAATGAGCAGTTCTTC
CDR3 protein: CASSPRGGVYNEQFF

D gene: NA
clone size: NA
V gene: TRBV7-2
J gene: TRBJ2-5
CDR3 DNA: TGTGCCAGCGCCTCGAAGGGACGCGCGATCGTGGAGACCCAGTACTTC
CDR3 protein: CASASKGRAIVETQYF

D gene: TRBD1
clone size: NA
V gene: TRBV28
J gene: TRBJ2-2
CDR3 DNA: TGTGCCAGCAGTAGTTCCAGGGGGAAGACTGGCACCGGGGAGCTGTTTTTT
CDR3 protein: CASSSSRGKTGTGELFF

D gene: TRBD1
clone size: NA
V gene: TRBV5-5
J gene: TRBJ2-7
CDR3 DNA: TGTGCCAGCAGCCAACAGACAGGGTTTAGTAGTTACGAGCAGTACTTC
CDR3 protein: CASSQQTGFSSYEQYF

D gene: NA
clone size: NA
V gene: TRBV11-2
J gene: TRBJ2-7
CDR3 DNA: TGTGCCAGCAGCCCCCCCGCGGTTTACGAGCAGTACTTC
CDR3 protein: CASSPPAVYEQYF

D gene: NA
clone size: NA
V gene: TRBV7-2
J gene: TRBJ2-3
CDR3 DNA: TGTGCCAGCAGCCACGGGGCTAGACGTACCACAGATACGCAGTATTTT
CDR3 protein: CASSHGARRTTDTQYF

D gene: NA
clone size: NA
V gene: TRBV4-1
J gene: TRBJ2-1
CDR3 DNA: TGCGCCAGCAGCCAAGAGGCGGGGGCCAGCTCCTACAATGAGCAGTTCTTC
CDR3 protein: CASSQEAGASSYNEQFF

D gene: NA
clone size: once
V gene: TRBV6-1
J gene: TRBJ1-1
CDR3 DNA: TGTGCCAGTCGATTTGGGGACACTGAAGCTTTCTTT
CDR3 protein: CASRFGDTEAFF

D gene: NA
clone size: NA
V gene: TRBV29-1
J gene: TRBJ1-4
CDR3 DNA: TGCAGCGTAGGTGGGGACGGTGAAAAACTGTTTTTT
CDR3 protein: CSVGGDGEKLFF

D gene: TRBD2
clone size: NA
V gene: TRBV5-1
J gene: TRBJ2-5
CDR3 DNA: TGCGCCAGCAGCTCCGGGACTAGCGCCCAAGAGACCCAGTACTTC
CDR3 protein: CASSSGTSAQETQYF

D gene: TRBD1
clone size: NA
V gene: TRBV9
J gene: TRBJ2-7
CDR3 DNA: TGTGCCAGCAGCGTAGCTTCGGGGCTAACAGGGGTGCACGAGCAGTACTTC
CDR3 protein: CASSVASGLTGVHEQYF

D gene: NA
clone size: NA
V gene: TRBV6-1
J gene: TRBJ2-4
CDR3 DNA: TGTGCCAGCAGTGAAGGGGGGGCCAAAAACATTCAGTACTTC
CDR3 protein: CASSEGGAKNIQYF

D gene: NA
clone size: NA
V gene: TRBV6-1
J gene: TRBJ2-7
CDR3 DNA: TGTGCCAGCAGTGACAGGGGCTACGAGCAGTACTTC
CDR3 protein: CASSDRGYEQYF

D gene: TRBD1
clone size: NA
V gene: TRBV6-6
J gene: TRBJ2-7
CDR3 DNA: TGTGCCAGCAGACGACAGGGGGCCCTTAACGAGCAGTACTTC
CDR3 protein: CASRRQGALNEQYF

D gene: TRBD1
clone size: NA
V gene: TRBV7-9
J gene: TRBJ1-4
CDR3 DNA: TGTGCCAGCAGCGAAACACAGGGGGCCGATGAAAAACTGTTTTTT
CDR3 protein: CASSETQGADEKLFF

D gene: NA
clone size: once
V gene: TRBV30
J gene: TRBJ2-7
CDR3 DNA: TGTGCCTCCACGCAGGGCGGGATTTCGTACGAGCAGTACTTC
CDR3 protein: CASTQGGISYEQYF

D gene: NA
clone size: NA
V gene: TRBV14
J gene: TRBJ2-5
CDR3 DNA: TGTGCCAGCAGCCCTGCAGGGGTAGGCGAGACCCAGTACTTC
CDR3 protein: CASSPAGVGETQYF

D gene: NA
clone size: NA
V gene: TRBV11-2
J gene: TRBJ1-3
CDR3 DNA: TGTGCCAGCAGCGAGTTTTCGGAAAACACCATATATTTT
CDR3 protein: CASSEFSENTIYF

D gene: TRBD1
clone size: NA
V gene: TRBV18
J gene: TRBJ2-7
CDR3 DNA: TGTGCCAGCTCACCGCCACAGGACAGGGGTAAGGGCGAGCAGTACTTC
CDR3 protein: CASSPPQDRGKGEQYF

D gene: TRBD2
clone size: NA
V gene: TRBV29-1
J gene: TRBJ2-1
CDR3 DNA: TGCAGCGTTGAAGGTGCTAGCGGGGACAATGAGCAGTTCTTC
CDR3 protein: CSVEGASGDNEQFF

D gene: NA
clone size: few
V gene: TRBV15
J gene: TRBJ1-4
CDR3 DNA: TGTGCCACCAGCAGAGTCGGACGGAATGAAAAACTGTTTTTT
CDR3 protein: CATSRVGRNEKLFF

D gene: TRBD2
clone size: NA
V gene: TRBV7-3
J gene: TRBJ2-3
CDR3 DNA: TGTGCCAGCAGCCTCGGGACTAGCGGACTCGCTGGGGATACGCAGTATTTT
CDR3 protein: CASSLGTSGLAGDTQYF

D gene: TRBD1
clone size: NA
V gene: TRBV14
J gene: TRBJ1-1
CDR3 DNA: TGTGCCAGCAGCCAAGAAGGGGGCACCGGCGGGGGAGCTTTCTTT
CDR3 protein: CASSQEGGTGGGAFF

D gene: TRBD2
clone size: NA
V gene: TRBV19
J gene: TRBJ2-2
CDR3 DNA: TGTGCCAGCAGCCGCCGTAGCGGCGGGGGAGGGATAAACACCGGGGAGCTGTTTTTT
CDR3 protein: CASSRRSGGGGINTGELFF

D gene: NA
clone size: NA
V gene: TRBV28
J gene: TRBJ2-1
CDR3 DNA: TGTGCCAGCAGTTTATCCACAGGTTACCCCAACAATGAGCAGTTCTTC
CDR3 protein: CASSLSTGYPNNEQFF

D gene: NA
clone size: few
V gene: TRBV6-1
J gene: TRBJ1-6
CDR3 DNA: TGTGCCAGCAGGTGGGACATAAGTTCACCCCTCCACTTT
CDR3 protein: CASRWDISSPLHF

D gene: NA
clone size: few
V gene: TRBV6-1
J gene: TRBJ1-5
CDR3 DNA: TGTGCCAGCAGTGTGGACATTGTTAAGCCCCAGCATTTT
CDR3 protein: CASSVDIVKPQHF

D gene: NA
clone size: NA
V gene: TRBV30
J gene: TRBJ1-1
CDR3 DNA: TGTGCCTGGAGTCCACGGGACCGCTCACAGGCTTTCTTT
CDR3 protein: CAWSPRDRSQAFF

D gene: NA
clone size: NA
V gene: TRBV29-1
J gene: TRBJ1-2
CDR3 DNA: TGCAGCGCCTCGATAGGGGCTGGCTACACCTTC
CDR3 protein: CSASIGAGYTF

D gene: NA
clone size: NA
V gene: TRBV28
J gene: TRBJ2-7
CDR3 DNA: TGTGCCAGCAGTCCGCTATACGAGCAGTACTTC
CDR3 protein: CASSPLYEQYF